Listed below are T cell receptor beta chains from one sample, sequenced in a study of TIL therapy for anti-PD-1-resistant metastatic lung cancer. The protocol was immunoSEQ multiplex PCR, while the TCRdb copy is restricted to in-frame clones and leaves out a portion. Of some 46,000 clones detected, 70% to 85% appear once; the ten largest clones hold approximately 16%. The sample in question was blood, obtained at baseline. These receptors originate from a man aged 65 to 85 with non-small cell lung cancer. CDR3s include the opening cysteine and the closing phenylalanine or tryptophan. Each record gives: clone size, CDR3 length, J gene, V gene, D gene, CDR3 DNA, CDR3 protein. A D gene is named only where the DNA matches it firmly. Not every row has a clone size; where given, it reads once, few, many or a size class.

-,16,TRBJ2-1,TRBV30,TRBD2,TGTGCCTGGAGTGTACTTTCAGCGGGGCTGTTCAATGAGCAGTTCTTC,CAWSVLSAGLFNEQFF
-,15,TRBJ1-1,TRBV5-1,-,TGCGCCAGCAGCTGGGAGTCGGGGGGGCTGGCTGAAGCTTTCTTT,CASSWESGGLAEAFF
-,17,TRBJ1-5,TRBV19,-,TGTGCCAGTAGTAAGTCGCCGGGGGGTAATAGCAATCAGCCCCAGCATTTT,CASSKSPGGNSNQPQHF
-,12,TRBJ1-2,TRBV7-2,-,TGTGCCAGCAGCTTGGGCAGCTATGGCTACACCTTC,CASSLGSYGYTF
-,14,TRBJ2-7,TRBV28,TRBD2,TGTGCCAGCAGTTTATCGGGAGGGCCGTACGAGCAGTACTTC,CASSLSGGPYEQYF
-,16,TRBJ2-2,TRBV11-2,-,TGTGCCAGCAGCTTAGAGTCGTGGCGGCCCACCGGGGAGCTGTTTTTT,CASSLESWRPTGELFF
-,15,TRBJ2-2,TRBV5-1,TRBD2,TGCGCCAGCAGCCCGGAGGGACTAGCGGTCTTTGGGCTGTTTTTT,CASSPEGLAVFGLFF
-,13,TRBJ2-7,TRBV7-2,-,TGTGCCAGCAGCTTAGCTCAGGGTTACGAGCAGTACTTC,CASSLAQGYEQYF
-,16,TRBJ2-6,TRBV10-1,-,TGCGCCAGCAGTGAGTCAGATTCCTCTGGGGCCAACGTCCTGACTTTC,CASSESDSSGANVLTF
-,17,TRBJ2-7,TRBV7-2,-,TGTGCCAGCAGCTTAATGGGGGCCCACCGATCCTCCTACGAGCAGTACTTC,CASSLMGAHRSSYEQYF
-,16,TRBJ1-4,TRBV2,-,TGTGCCAGCAGTGTCGCCCTCCCGCGGGGTAATGAAAAACTGTTTTTT,CASSVALPRGNEKLFF
-,15,TRBJ1-2,TRBV5-4,TRBD1,TGTGCCAGCAGCTCTGGACAGGGGGGTCCCTATGGCTACACCTTC,CASSSGQGGPYGYTF
few,16,TRBJ2-5,TRBV28,TRBD2,TGTGCCAGCAGTTTCGTAGCTAGCGGGATCAAAGAGACCCAGTACTTC,CASSFVASGIKETQYF
-,14,TRBJ1-4,TRBV25-1,-,TGTGCCAGCGAAAAGGGCGGAACTAATGAAAAACTGTTTTTT,CASEKGGTNEKLFF
-,14,TRBJ1-6,TRBV5-1,-,TGCGCCAGCAGCTTGATTACAGGCAATTCACCCCTCCACTTT,CASSLITGNSPLHF
-,14,TRBJ2-3,TRBV2,-,TGTGCCAGCAGTGGGGTGGTCCCTGCAGATACGCAGTATTTT,CASSGVVPADTQYF
-,14,TRBJ1-1,TRBV7-2,TRBD1,TGTGCCAGCTCAACACAGGGGGCGGGCACTGAAGCTTTCTTT,CASSTQGAGTEAFF
-,17,TRBJ2-7,TRBV29-1,TRBD2,TGCAGCGTTGTAGGGGGACTAGCGGGAGGGCTCTCCTACGAGCAGTACTTC,CSVVGGLAGGLSYEQYF
-,14,TRBJ1-1,TRBV18,-,TGTGCCAGCTCACCAATTCACGTGGACACTGAAGCTTTCTTT,CASSPIHVDTEAFF
-,15,TRBJ2-2,TRBV5-1,-,TGCGCCAGCAGCTCTACCCCGGGGCAAACCGGGGAGCTGTTTTTT,CASSSTPGQTGELFF
-,15,TRBJ1-5,TRBV28,-,TGTGCCAGCAAGTCAAGGGGAGGCCCGAATCAGCCCCAGCATTTT,CASKSRGGPNQPQHF
-,14,TRBJ2-7,TRBV6-5,-,TGTGCCAGCAGTGAACTAGGAATCGACTACGAGCAGTACTTC,CASSELGIDYEQYF
-,16,TRBJ1-2,TRBV19,-,TGTGCCAGTAGTATAGTCGCCAGGAATCCTAACTATGGCTACACCTTC,CASSIVARNPNYGYTF
-,16,TRBJ1-6,TRBV27,-,TGTGCCAGCAGTTTAAACGACCGGGGGTTCCGATCACCCCTCCACTTT,CASSLNDRGFRSPLHF
-,14,TRBJ1-4,TRBV28,TRBD1,TGTGCCAGCAGAGGACAGGTACCTAATGAAAAACTGTTTTTT,CASRGQVPNEKLFF
-,13,TRBJ1-1,TRBV11-2,-,TGTGCCAGCAGCTTAGGAGTGAACACTGAAGCTTTCTTT,CASSLGVNTEAFF
-,16,TRBJ2-4,TRBV11-2,TRBD2,TGTGCCAGCAGCTTAGATCGAGTTTACGGGAGGGACATTCAGTACTTC,CASSLDRVYGRDIQYF
once,15,TRBJ2-1,TRBV25-1,-,TGTGCCAGCAGTGAACTTAATAACGTCGGAAATGAGCAGTTCTTC,CASSELNNVGNEQFF
-,14,TRBJ2-5,TRBV18,TRBD2,TGTGCCAGCTCACCACCGGGACTACAAGAGACCCAGTACTTC,CASSPPGLQETQYF
-,14,TRBJ2-7,TRBV7-2,-,TGTGCCAGCAGCTCAGGACTAAAGGGATACGAGCAGTACTTC,CASSSGLKGYEQYF
-,14,TRBJ1-5,TRBV15,-,TGTGCCACCAGCGCACAGGGTTGGGATCAGCCCCAGCATTTT,CATSAQGWDQPQHF
few,15,TRBJ2-1,TRBV5-4,TRBD2,TGTGCCAGCAGCCCTACTAGCGGCGATTTCAATGAGCAGTTCTTC,CASSPTSGDFNEQFF
once,17,TRBJ2-1,TRBV25-1,TRBD2,TGTGCCAGCATCCCGAGGGAGGTAGCGGGCTCCTACAATGAGCAGTTCTTC,CASIPREVAGSYNEQFF
-,18,TRBJ2-3,TRBV4-3,TRBD2,TGCGCCAGCAGCCAAGCCCCTTCCCTAGCGGGGAGCACAGATACGCAGTATTTT,CASSQAPSLAGSTDTQYF
-,13,TRBJ2-3,TRBV19,TRBD1,TGTGCCAGTAGTATAGACAGGGGGGATACGCAGTATTTT,CASSIDRGDTQYF
few,14,TRBJ1-5,TRBV7-2,-,TGTGCCAGCAGCGCGCAGGTTAGCAATCAGCCCCAGCATTTT,CASSAQVSNQPQHF
-,14,TRBJ2-5,TRBV9,TRBD1,TGTGCCAGCAGCGCAAGACAGGGCGAAGAGACCCAGTACTTC,CASSARQGEETQYF
-,16,TRBJ1-5,TRBV19,TRBD1,TGTGCCAGTACCACGGGACGGACAGGCATCAATCAGCCCCAGCATTTT,CASTTGRTGINQPQHF
once,15,TRBJ1-5,TRBV10-3,-,TGTGCCATCAGTATGGGAGAATATAGCAATCAGCCCCAGCATTTT,CAISMGEYSNQPQHF